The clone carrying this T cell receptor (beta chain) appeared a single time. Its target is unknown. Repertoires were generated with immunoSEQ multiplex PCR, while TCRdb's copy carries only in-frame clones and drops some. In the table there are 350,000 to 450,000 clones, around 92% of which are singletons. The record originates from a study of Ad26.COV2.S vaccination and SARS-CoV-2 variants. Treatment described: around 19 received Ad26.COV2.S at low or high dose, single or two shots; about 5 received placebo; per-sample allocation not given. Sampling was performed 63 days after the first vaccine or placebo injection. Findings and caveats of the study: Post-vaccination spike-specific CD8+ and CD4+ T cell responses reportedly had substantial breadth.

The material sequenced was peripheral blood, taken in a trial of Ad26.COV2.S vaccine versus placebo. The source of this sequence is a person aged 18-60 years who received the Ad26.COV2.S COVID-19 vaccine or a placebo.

This CDR3 reads CASSQAGGLISWEQYF. In nucleotides, the CDR3 is TGCGCCAGCAGCCAAGCAGGGGGCTTGATTTCGTGGGAGCAGTACTTC. This chain connects TRBV4-1 to TRBJ2-7; 8 bases align to TRBD1. CDR3 length: 16 amino acids. Trimming at V came to 1 base and at J to 7 bases, leaving 12 bases not matched to a gene. The germline CDR1 and CDR2 sequences are MGHRA and YSYEKL.